This TCR beta chain was sequenced in a study of spatial heterogeneity in lung cancer. Study at large: Sequenced follow-up PBMC samples came a median of approximately 2 years after resection, where available. Findings and caveats of the study: Tumor TCRs that were ubiquitous and expanded showed up in blood more at resection than follow-up.

This clonotype occurred a few times. Its antigen is as yet unknown. Every cDNA TCR molecule received its own unique molecular identifier. MiXCR was run by TCRdb on the 5' RACE reads, yielding one entry per CDR3 protein. The repertoire consists of around 47,000 distinct CDR3 sequences, with less than 9.5% occurring once and the leading ten covering around 35%. Documented time point: blood at routine non-recurrence follow-up after resection. Without sorting, whole RNA was sequenced from tumor, nontumor lung or frozen PBMC. Germline V gives CDR1 MDHEN, CDR2 SYDVKM. The ends lost 6 bases at V and 8 bases at J; junction bases unmatched: 9. The CDR3 is 13 residues long.

The TCR comes from a female donor with early-stage non-small cell lung cancer. The chain couples TRBV28 to TRBJ1-2; 7 bases are shared with TRBD1. The specimen comprised PBMCs, sampled at follow-up. In nucleotides, the CDR3 is TGTGCCAGCAGACGTTACAGGGGAGGCGGCTACACCTTC. Amino acids: CASRRYRGGGYTF.